These 5 T cell receptor beta chains were sequenced from one sample in a study of T cells in Graves' hyperthyroidism and ophthalmopathy. The investigators amplified TCR beta CDR3 regions from RNA transcripts. Initially, a first-round RT-PCR of the TCR CDR3 employed the HTBI primer set. TCRdb itself ran the multiplex PCR reads through MiXCR, one entry per CDR3 protein. The sample contains over 500,000 distinct CDR3 sequences, 17% of which appear only once. What was sequenced was blood. Every receptor here comes from a woman aged 18 to 35 with Graves' ophthalmopathy.

The chain uses TRBV5-1 and TRBJ2-3, with D maybe TRBD1 (7 bases). Germline values: CDR1 SGHRS, CDR2 YFSETQ. The CDR3 covers 17 residues. Between the trimmed V and J ends, which lost 0 bases and 1 base, there was a span of 15 bases. CDR3 amino acids: CASSLGPTGEGTDTQYF. The CDR3 bases are TGCGCCAGCAGCTTGGGCCCTACAGGGGAGGGCACAGATACGCAGTATTTT. Filled out from reference TRBV5-1 and TRBJ2-3, the complete variable domain reads KAGVTQTPRYLIKTRGQQVTLSCSPISGHRSVSWYQQTPGQGLQFLFEYFSETQRNKGNFPGRFSGRQFSNSRSEMNVSTLELGDSALYLCASSLGPTGEGTDTQYFGPGTRLTVL.

The CDR3 loop is CAIWGGTSGSGANVLTF. CDR3 nucleotide sequence: TGTGCCATCTGGGGAGGGACTAGCGGTTCTGGGGCCAACGTCCTGACTTTC. J is TRBJ2-6 and V is TRBV10-3; the match to TRBD2 covers 11 bases. Looked up from germline, CDR1 is ENHRY and CDR2 is SYGVKD. The junction had 7 bases not matched to a gene; V was cut back by 8 bases and J by 1 base. CDR3 length equals 17 residues.

Ten or more counts support this clonotype. The chain employs TRBV7-2 and TRBJ1-4; 10 bases fit TRBD1. The CDR3 totals 15 residues. The V gene end was trimmed by 5 bases and the J gene end by 7 bases; junction bases not matched to a gene: 7. The germline CDR1 and CDR2 sequences are SGHTA and FQGNSA. CDR3 loop: CASSPPGQGIEKLFF. Here the CDR3 DNA reads TGTGCCAGCAGCCCGCCGGGACAGGGGATTGAAAAACTGTTTTTT.

This clonotype appeared many times. CDR3 DNA sequence: TGTGCCAGCAGTTTACCGCAGGGCATCTCCGGGGAGCTGTTTTTT. As protein: CASSLPQGISGELFF. The chain has TRBV28 and TRBJ2-2; D perhaps matches TRBD1 (5 bases). There are 15 residues in the CDR3. V was clipped by 2 bases and J by 6 bases, with 13 bases between them. Germline CDR1 and CDR2: MDHEN and SYDVKM.

This clonotype occurred many times. V gene TRBV2 combines with J gene TRBJ1-3; 9 bases agree with TRBD1. Germline CDR1 and CDR2: SNHLY and FYNNEI. V gave up 10 bases and J gave up 4 bases; unmatched junction bases: 14. The CDR3 runs 16 residues. CDR3 sequence: CAMRDRERSGGNTIYF. The CDR3 region has the DNA TGTGCCATGAGGGACAGGGAACGATCAGGAGGAAACACCATATATTTT.